This passage covers 29 T cell receptor beta chains from one sample sequenced in a study of blood T cell repertoires in COVID-19. The table came from immunoSEQ multiplex PCR; TCRdb's copy has only in-frame clones and leaves some out. The sample yields 120,000 to 150,000 clones, over 70% seen once. The sample taken for sequencing was peripheral blood. These receptors all stem from a man in his fifties or sixties with active or convalescent COVID-19.

The rearrangement uses TRBV19 and TRBJ1-3; the D is unclear. This CDR3 has 14 residues. Germline CDR1 reads LNHDA; CDR2 reads SQIVND (reference sequence). Trimming took off 7 bases at V and 0 bases at J, with 10 bases between the two ends. The DNA for the CDR3 is TGTGCCAGTAAGAACAGTCTCTCTGGAAACACCATATATTTT. It yields the protein CASKNSLSGNTIYF.

The chain couples TRBV7-9 to TRBJ1-6; weak D call: TRBD1 (6 bases). The CDR3 totals 13 residues. The germline V gene encodes CDR1 SEHNR and CDR2 FQNEAQ (reference sequence). Trimming took 4 bases from V and 9 from J, leaving 10 bases between them. CDR3 protein: CASSSRGGSPLHF. DNA for the CDR3: TGTGCCAGCAGCTCCAGGGGTGGTTCACCCCTCCACTTT.

This clone appeared a few times. The rearrangement joins TRBV10-3 to TRBJ2-3; 10 bases are a match to TRBD1. Germline assignment: CDR1 ENHRY and CDR2 SYGVKD. J gave up 3 bases and V 6 bases, and 9 bases lay outside the gene matches. The CDR3 extends over 16 amino acids. The chain's CDR3 is CAIRRQGAIGTDTQYF. The CDR3, as DNA: TGTGCCATCAGAAGACAGGGGGCTATTGGGACAGATACGCAGTATTTT.

The genes are TRBV19 and TRBJ2-1; D may be TRBD2 (5 bases). From germline, CDR1 is LNHDA and CDR2 SQIVND (reference sequence). The CDR3 has 15 amino acids. The V and J ends lost 1 base and 1 base respectively, with 8 bases between them. CDR3 amino acids: CASSIGVASYNEQFF. CDR3 bases: TGTGCCAGTAGTATAGGGGTAGCGTCCTACAATGAGCAGTTCTTC.

This chain connects TRBV5-1 to TRBJ2-1; 15 bases agree with TRBD2. This CDR3 spans 19 amino acids. Germline V lookup: CDR1 SGHRS, CDR2 YFSETQ. V shed 3 bases and J 4 bases; nucleotides not matched to a gene: 11. The DNA for the CDR3 is TGCGCCAGCAGCTCGGGACAAGGGACTAGCGGGAGGCGGTACAATGAGCAGTTCTTC. It is translated as CASSSGQGTSGRRYNEQFF.

CDR3: CASSPADTRWSGYTF. In DNA, the CDR3 is TGTGCCAGCTCACCAGCGGACACCCGATGGTCTGGCTACACCTTC. The chain has TRBV18 and TRBJ1-2, with D tentatively TRBD1 (5 bases). This CDR3 has 15 residues. V gave up 2 bases and J gave up 7 bases, with 17 bases separating them. Germline V gene sequence: CDR1 KGHSH, CDR2 LQKENI.

This rearrangement joins TRBV29-1 to TRBJ2-1; 8 bases are shared with TRBD1. V lost 7 bases and J lost 4; bases outside the gene matches: 27. The CDR3 consists of 20 residues. The germline V gene encodes CDR1 SQVTM and CDR2 ANQGSEA. CDR3 in DNA: TGCAGCGCCCGACTCGAAGGCAGGGGGCGAACGGGAGAGGTATACAATGAGCAGTTCTTC. The encoded protein is CSARLEGRGRTGEVYNEQFF.

This clone was observed a single time. The chain couples TRBV19 to TRBJ2-7; D is ambiguous. The CDR3 runs to 16 residues. Trimming cost V 1 base and J 6 bases, with 19 bases left between them. Germline CDR1 is LNHDA and CDR2 is SQIVND (reference sequence). CDR3 DNA: TGTGCCAGTAGTATAGCGGGTACTAACCGGCCTGGCGAGCAGTACTTC. Protein: CASSIAGTNRPGEQYF.

The chain has TRBV13 and TRBJ2-7, with D unresolved. The CDR3 runs to 14 residues. Deletions cut 4 bases from V and 4 bases from J, with 14 bases between. Germline V gives CDR1 PRHDT, CDR2 FYEKMQ (reference sequence). The CDR3 bases are TGTGCCAGCAGCTCGTGGCCCCAGAAGTACGAGCAGTACTTC. This gives the protein CASSSWPQKYEQYF.

This chain connects TRBV5-4 to TRBJ2-4; the match to TRBD1 covers 9 bases. The CDR3 is made up of 14 amino acids. V was clipped by 4 bases and J by 4 bases; unmatched bases: 3. CDR1 and CDR2 (germline): SGHNT, YYREEE (reference sequence). CDR3 residues: CASSNGTGKNIQYF. The CDR3 region has the DNA TGTGCCAGCAGCAACGGGACAGGGAAAAACATTCAGTACTTC.

The chain combines TRBV5-1 with TRBJ1-1; 7 bases line up with TRBD1. V lost 0 bases to trimming and J lost 1 base; unmatched junction nucleotides: 3. Per germline, CDR1 SGHRS and CDR2 YFSETQ. The CDR3 contains 15 residues. The DNA for the CDR3 is TGCGCCAGCAGCTTGGCAGGGGGGCCGAACACTGAAGCTTTCTTT. It is translated as CASSLAGGPNTEAFF.

J is TRBJ1-4 and V is TRBV27, with a tentative D call TRBD1 (6 bases). With 5 bases removed from V and 8 bases from J, the gap between germline ends came to 15 bases. The germline CDR1 and CDR2 sequences are MNHEY and SMNVEV (reference sequence). The CDR3 is 14 residues long. Here the CDR3 reads CASSLGGAGEKLFF. CDR3 sequence (DNA): TGTGCCAGCAGTCTTGGGGGGGCTGGGGAAAAACTGTTTTTT.

The CDR3 sequence: CASRDQGGGNEKLFF. In DNA, the CDR3 is TGCGCCAGCAGGGACCAGGGCGGGGGGAATGAAAAACTGTTTTTT. The chain uses TRBV5-1 and TRBJ1-4; maybe TRBD1 (5 bases). This CDR3 comprises 15 residues. Germline V lookup: CDR1 SGHRS, CDR2 YFSETQ. V gave up 5 bases and J gave up 5 bases, with 16 bases separating them.

This chain uses TRBV5-5 with TRBJ2-2; 11 nucleotides match TRBD1. V lost 7 bases, J lost 6 bases, and 5 bases stayed unmatched. The germline CDR1 and CDR2 sequences are SGHKS and YYEKEE (reference sequence). CDR3 length: 14 residues. CDR3 loop: CASRGQGAAGELFF. Written as DNA, the CDR3 is TGTGCCAGCCGCGGACAGGGGGCCGCCGGGGAGCTGTTTTTT.

The chain joins TRBV6-2 or TRBV6-3 to TRBJ2-2; TRBD1 agrees at 8 bases. After removal of 5 bases from V and 3 bases from J, the junction contained 14 bases not matched to a gene. The length of the CDR3 is 18 residues. Germline CDR1 reads MNHEY; CDR2 reads SVGEGT. Here the CDR3 reads CASSPPLMTGDHTGELFF. CDR3 nucleotides: TGTGCCAGCAGTCCCCCCCTGATGACAGGGGACCACACCGGGGAGCTGTTTTTT.

The chain links TRBV3-1 (or the pseudogene TRBV3-2) to TRBJ2-7; D is perhaps TRBD2 (7 bases). This CDR3 has 14 amino acids. Germline V gene data show CDR1 as LGHDT and CDR2 as YNNKEL (reference sequence). Trimming removed 4 bases from V and 7 bases from J, with 17 bases in between. CDR3: CASSPNAGAREQYF. DNA for the CDR3: TGTGCCAGCAGCCCTAACGCGGGGGCGCGTGAGCAGTACTTC.

This chain connects TRBV6-5 to TRBJ2-7, with unresolved D. Germline-derived CDR1 and CDR2 are MNHEY and SVGAGI. The CDR3 runs to 12 residues. Trimming stripped 6 bases from V and 4 bases from J, with 10 bases between. CDR3: CASSETRYEQYF. The CDR3 nucleotides are TGTGCCAGCAGCGAGACAAGATACGAGCAGTACTTC.

This chain links TRBV27 with TRBJ2-7, with D possibly matching TRBD1 (6 bases). V was trimmed by 6 bases and J by 2 bases, leaving 14 bases between them. The V gene's germline CDR1 is MNHEY and CDR2 SMNVEV (reference sequence). The CDR3 has 14 residues. The CDR3 bases are TGTGCCAGCAGCTTTAGGGACACCACCTACGAGCAGTACTTC. Amino acid sequence: CASSFRDTTYEQYF.

V usage is TRBV9 and J usage is TRBJ1-1, with D perhaps matching TRBD1 (5 bases). Between the trimmed V and J ends, which lost 5 bases and 5 bases, there was a span of 16 bases. The CDR3 covers 14 residues. Germline lookup yields CDR1 SGDLS and CDR2 YYNGEE. This CDR3 is CASRRGRGRTEAFF. The CDR3 DNA reads TGTGCCAGCAGGCGAGGCCGGGGGAGAACTGAAGCTTTCTTT.

The V gene is TRBV7-9, the J gene TRBJ2-5, with TRBD2 identical over 13 bases. This CDR3 has 18 amino acids. Germline V gene sequence: CDR1 SEHNR, CDR2 FQNEAQ (reference sequence). V dropped 2 bases and J dropped 5; count of bases not matched to a gene: 11. CDR3: CASSLTGTSGILSETQYF. The CDR3 bases are TGTGCCAGCAGCTTAACGGGGACTAGCGGGATATTGTCCGAGACCCAGTACTTC. Drawing the rest from reference TRBV7-9 and TRBJ2-5, the complete variable domain is DTGVSQNPRHKITKRGQNVTFRCDPISEHNRLYWYRQTLGQGPEFLTYFQNEAQLEKSRLLSDRFSAERPKGSFSTLEIQRTEQGDSAMYLCASSLTGTSGILSETQYFGPGTRLLVL.

This chain joins TRBV28 and TRBJ2-5; TRBD2 aligns across 9 bases. V was clipped by 2 bases and J by 9 bases; unmatched bases: 4. This CDR3 has 13 amino acids. In germline, CDR1 is MDHEN, CDR2 SYDVKM. CDR3 loop: CASSLLREGPQYF. CDR3 coding DNA: TGTGCCAGCAGTTTACTGCGGGAGGGGCCCCAGTACTTC. The entire variable domain, with the rest obtained from reference TRBV28 and TRBJ2-5, is as follows: DVKVTQSSRYLVKRTGEKVFLECVQDMDHENMFWYRQDPGLGLRLIYFSYDVKMKEKGDIPEGYSVSREKKERFSLILESASTNQTSMYLCASSLLREGPQYFGPGTRLLVL.

J is TRBJ1-5 and V is TRBV12-3 or TRBV12-4, with D maybe TRBD1 (5 bases). This CDR3 region has 11 residues. V dropped 5 bases and J dropped 10 bases, with 9 bases sitting between them. The CDR3 is CASSPGGPQHF. CDR3 coding DNA: TGTGCCAGCAGTCCCGGGGGACCCCAGCATTTT.

V and J are TRBV12-2 and TRBJ1-1; TRBD1, the D gene given by the table, was not confirmed from the DNA. TRBV12-2 is tagged as a pseudogene. The CDR3 is 11 amino acids. CDR3 loop: CASRLASGGFF. The CDR3 DNA is TGTGCAAGTCGCTTAGCGTCAGGGGGCTTCTTT.

The chain uses TRBV18 and TRBJ2-7, with D possibly matching TRBD1 (5 bases). This CDR3 spans 14 amino acids. With 1 base removed from V and 4 bases from J, the gap between germline ends came to 11 bases. Germline V CDR1 and CDR2: KGHSH, LQKENI. The CDR3 sequence: CASSPQGSQYEQYF. The CDR3, as DNA: TGTGCCAGCTCACCACAGGGGTCCCAATACGAGCAGTACTTC. Based on the CDR3 plus reference TRBV18 and TRBJ2-7, the full variable domain is NAGVMQNPRHLVRRRGQEARLRCSPMKGHSHVYWYRQLPEEGLKFMVYLQKENIIDESGMPKERFSAEFPKEGPSILRIQQVVRGDSAAYFCASSPQGSQYEQYFGPGTRLTVT.

The V gene is TRBV20-1, the J gene TRBJ1-3; D gene unclear. V shed 3 bases and J shed 0 bases, with 9 bases lying between them. The CDR3 is 14 residues long. Germline CDR1 and CDR2: DFQATT and SNEGSKA (reference sequence). The CDR3 protein is CSASVSSSGNTIYF. Written as DNA, the CDR3 is TGCAGTGCTAGTGTTTCCTCCTCTGGAAACACCATATATTTT.

The V gene is TRBV18, the J gene TRBJ1-6, with 7 bases matching TRBD1. Germline CDR1 is KGHSH and CDR2 is LQKENI. This CDR3 region has 15 residues. The ends lost 3 bases at V and 7 bases at J; junction bases unmatched: 6. CDR3 sequence: CASSPGTAQNSPLHF. The CDR3 DNA sequence: TGTGCCAGCTCACCTGGGACAGCTCAAAATTCACCCCTCCACTTT.

The V and J genes are TRBV20-1 and TRBJ1-4; D is undetermined. Trimming cost V 3 bases and J 8 bases, with 16 bases left between them. The CDR3 covers 14 residues. CDR1 DFQATT and CDR2 SNEGSKA come from the germline V gene (reference sequence). The CDR3 loop is CSASPITTGEKLFF. As DNA, the CDR3 is TGCAGTGCTAGTCCTATTACCACGGGAGAAAAACTGTTTTTT.

This clone has only a few counts. J is TRBJ1-1 and V is TRBV9, with D tentatively TRBD1 (5 bases). Trimming cost V 2 bases and J 0 bases, with 8 bases left between them. The germline V gene has CDR1 SGDLS and CDR2 YYNGEE. The CDR3 length is 14 residues. The CDR3 reads CASSVLGLNTEAFF. The DNA for the CDR3 is TGTGCCAGCAGCGTGTTGGGGCTGAACACTGAAGCTTTCTTT.

The chain carries TRBV2 and TRBJ1-5, with 10 bases fitting TRBD1. This CDR3 comprises 14 residues. Unmatched junction bases numbered 4, after V lost 6 bases and J lost 5 bases. The germline gives CDR1 SNHLY, CDR2 FYNNEI. The CDR3 region has the DNA TGTGCCAGCAGCGGGACAGGGGATCATCAGCCCCAGCATTTT. This codes for CASSGTGDHQPQHF.